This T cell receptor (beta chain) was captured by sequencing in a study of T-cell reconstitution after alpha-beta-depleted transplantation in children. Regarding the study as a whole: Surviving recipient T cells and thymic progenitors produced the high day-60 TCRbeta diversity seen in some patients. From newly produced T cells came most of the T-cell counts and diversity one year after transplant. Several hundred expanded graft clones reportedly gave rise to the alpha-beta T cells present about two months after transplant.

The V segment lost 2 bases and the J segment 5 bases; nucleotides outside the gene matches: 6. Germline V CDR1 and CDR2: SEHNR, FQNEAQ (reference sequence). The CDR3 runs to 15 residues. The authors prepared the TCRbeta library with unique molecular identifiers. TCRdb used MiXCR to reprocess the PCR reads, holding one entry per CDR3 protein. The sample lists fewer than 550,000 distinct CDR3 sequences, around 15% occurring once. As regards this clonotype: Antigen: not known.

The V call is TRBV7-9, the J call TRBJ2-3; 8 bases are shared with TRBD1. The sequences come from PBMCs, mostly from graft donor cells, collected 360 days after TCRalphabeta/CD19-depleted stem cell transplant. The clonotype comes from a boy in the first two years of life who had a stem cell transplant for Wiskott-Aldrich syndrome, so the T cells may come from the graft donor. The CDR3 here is CASSLKQGVGDTQYF. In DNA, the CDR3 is TGTGCCAGCAGCTTAAAACAGGGGGTTGGAGATACGCAGTATTTT. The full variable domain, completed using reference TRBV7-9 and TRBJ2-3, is DTGVSQNPRHKITKRGQNVTFRCDPISEHNRLYWYRQTLGQGPEFLTYFQNEAQLEKSRLLSDRFSAERPKGSFSTLEIQRTEQGDSAMYLCASSLKQGVGDTQYFGPGTRLTVL.